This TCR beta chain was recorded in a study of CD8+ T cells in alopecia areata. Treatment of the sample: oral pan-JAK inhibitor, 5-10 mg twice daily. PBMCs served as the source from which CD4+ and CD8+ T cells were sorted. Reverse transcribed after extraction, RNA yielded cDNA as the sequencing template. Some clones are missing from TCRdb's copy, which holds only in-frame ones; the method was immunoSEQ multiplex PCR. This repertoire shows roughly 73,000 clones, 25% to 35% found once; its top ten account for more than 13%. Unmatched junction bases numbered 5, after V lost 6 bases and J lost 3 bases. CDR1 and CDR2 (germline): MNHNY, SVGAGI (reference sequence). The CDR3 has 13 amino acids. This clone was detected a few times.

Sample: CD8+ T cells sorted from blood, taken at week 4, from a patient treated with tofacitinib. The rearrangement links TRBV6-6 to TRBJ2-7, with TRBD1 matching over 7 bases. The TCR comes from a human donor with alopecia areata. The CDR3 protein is CASSTGTVYEQYF. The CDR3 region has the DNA TGTGCCAGCAGCACCGGGACAGTCTACGAGCAGTACTTC.